This T cell receptor beta chain stems from a study of monozygotic twins with inflammatory bowel disease. The CDR3 extends over 14 amino acids. The germline V gene has CDR1 LGHDT and CDR2 YNNKEL (reference sequence). As for this clonotype: The antigen is undetermined.

Study-level points and caveats: By inverse Simpson index, TCRbeta diversity was lower in IBD patients than in healthy co-twins. Immunosuppressive treatments were not uniform, and this may have added variability to patient repertoires.

Making cDNA involved eight separate reactions per sample. TCRdb reprocessed the 5' RACE reads and reports one entry per CDR3 protein, with no DNA. This specimen shows 150,000 to 200,000 distinct CDR3 sequences; the ten leading clones hold around 7.2%. This rearrangement joins TRBV3-1 to TRBJ1-2; TCRdb indicates TRBD1, and absent DNA this call remains unverified. Sequencing was performed on blood. The receptor's source is a human donor with ulcerative colitis or Crohn's disease, or a healthy co-twin of an affected twin (not recorded which). The CDR3 protein is CASSHQTGIYGYTF.